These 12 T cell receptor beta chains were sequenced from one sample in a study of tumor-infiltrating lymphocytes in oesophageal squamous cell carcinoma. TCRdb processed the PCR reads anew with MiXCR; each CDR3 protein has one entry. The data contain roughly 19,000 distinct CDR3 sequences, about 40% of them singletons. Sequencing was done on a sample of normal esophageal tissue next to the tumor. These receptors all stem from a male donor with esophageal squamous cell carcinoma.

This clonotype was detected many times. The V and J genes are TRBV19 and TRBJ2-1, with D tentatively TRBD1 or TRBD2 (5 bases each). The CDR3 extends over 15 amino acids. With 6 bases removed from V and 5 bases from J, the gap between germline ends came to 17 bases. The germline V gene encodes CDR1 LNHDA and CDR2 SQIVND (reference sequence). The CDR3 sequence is CASSRRGHGDNEQFF. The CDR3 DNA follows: TGTGCCAGTAGCCGACGGGGCCATGGGGACAATGAGCAGTTCTTC. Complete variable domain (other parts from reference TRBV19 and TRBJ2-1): DGGITQSPKYLFRKEGQNVTLSCEQNLNHDAMYWYRQDPGQGLRLIYYSQIVNDFQKGDIAEGYSVSREKKESFPLTVTSAQKNPTAFYLCASSRRGHGDNEQFFGPGTRLTVL.

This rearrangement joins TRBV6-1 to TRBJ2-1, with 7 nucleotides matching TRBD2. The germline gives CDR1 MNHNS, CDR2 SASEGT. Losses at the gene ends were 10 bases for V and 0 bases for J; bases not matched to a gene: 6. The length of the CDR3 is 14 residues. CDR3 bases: TGTGCCATAGGGCGGGGGAGCTCCTACAATGAGCAGTTCTTC. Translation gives CAIGRGSSYNEQFF.

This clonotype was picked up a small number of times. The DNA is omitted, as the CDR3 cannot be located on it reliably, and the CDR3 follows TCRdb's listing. The CDR3 is CASSLSRDRCSRGALRAVLRF. The chain is built from TRBV7-3 and TRBJ2-4; the D call TRBD1 from the table was never checked on the DNA. Looked up from germline, CDR1 is SGHTA and CDR2 is FQGTGA. The CDR3 numbers 21 amino acids, ends counted.

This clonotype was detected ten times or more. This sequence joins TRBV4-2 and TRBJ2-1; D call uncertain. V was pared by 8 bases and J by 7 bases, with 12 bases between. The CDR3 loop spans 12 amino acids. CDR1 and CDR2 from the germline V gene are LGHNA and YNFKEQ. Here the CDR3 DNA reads TGTGCCAGCTCGGTTACGAGGAATGAGCAGTTCTTC. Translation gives CASSVTRNEQFF.

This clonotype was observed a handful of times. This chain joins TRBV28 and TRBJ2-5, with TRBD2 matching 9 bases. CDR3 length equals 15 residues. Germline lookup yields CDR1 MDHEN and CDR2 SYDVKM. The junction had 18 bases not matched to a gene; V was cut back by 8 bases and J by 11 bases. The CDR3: CASVAGVLTYNEQYF. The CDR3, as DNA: TGTGCCAGCGTAGCGGGAGTGCTAACCTACAATGAGCAGTACTTC.

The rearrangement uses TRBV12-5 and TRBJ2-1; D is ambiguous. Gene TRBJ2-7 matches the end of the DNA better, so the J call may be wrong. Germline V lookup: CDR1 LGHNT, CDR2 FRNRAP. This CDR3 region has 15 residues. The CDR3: CASGLVMVSAYEQYF. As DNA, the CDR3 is TGTGCTAGTGGTTTGGTAATGGTATCGGCCTACGAGCAGTACTTC.

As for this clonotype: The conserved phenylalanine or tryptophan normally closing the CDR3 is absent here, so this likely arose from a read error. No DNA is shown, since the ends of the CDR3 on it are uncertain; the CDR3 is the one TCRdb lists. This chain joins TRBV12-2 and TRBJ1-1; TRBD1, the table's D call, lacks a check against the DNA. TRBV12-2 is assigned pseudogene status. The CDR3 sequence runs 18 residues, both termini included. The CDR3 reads CASRLGTDLSPMATPSVR.

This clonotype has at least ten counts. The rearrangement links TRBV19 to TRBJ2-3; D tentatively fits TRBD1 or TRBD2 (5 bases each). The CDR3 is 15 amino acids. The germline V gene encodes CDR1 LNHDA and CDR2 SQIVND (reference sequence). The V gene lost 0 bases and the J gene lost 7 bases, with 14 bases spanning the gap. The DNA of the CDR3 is TGTGCCAGTAGTATAGAAGGGATTGGGGGAAATACGCAGTATTTT. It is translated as CASSIEGIGGNTQYF.

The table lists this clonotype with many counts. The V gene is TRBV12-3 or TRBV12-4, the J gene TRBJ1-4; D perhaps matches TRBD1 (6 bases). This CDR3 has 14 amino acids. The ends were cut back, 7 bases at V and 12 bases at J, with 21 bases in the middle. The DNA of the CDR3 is TGTGCCAGCAAGTTGGGACACCTTAGGGGTGAACTGTTTTTT. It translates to CASKLGHLRGELFF.

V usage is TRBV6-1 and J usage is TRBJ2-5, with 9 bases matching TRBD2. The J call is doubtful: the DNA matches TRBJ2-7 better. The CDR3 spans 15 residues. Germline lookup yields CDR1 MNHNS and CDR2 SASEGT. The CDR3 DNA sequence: TGTGCCAGCAGTGAAAGTCTAGCGGGAAGGAACGAGCAGTACTTC. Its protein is CASSESLAGRNEQYF.

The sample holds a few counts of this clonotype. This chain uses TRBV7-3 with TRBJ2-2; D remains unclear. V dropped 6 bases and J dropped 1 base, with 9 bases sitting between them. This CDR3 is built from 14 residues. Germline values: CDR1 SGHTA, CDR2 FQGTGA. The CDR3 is CASRSDGNTGELFF. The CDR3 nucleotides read TGTGCCAGCAGATCGGACGGGAACACCGGGGAGCTGTTTTTT.

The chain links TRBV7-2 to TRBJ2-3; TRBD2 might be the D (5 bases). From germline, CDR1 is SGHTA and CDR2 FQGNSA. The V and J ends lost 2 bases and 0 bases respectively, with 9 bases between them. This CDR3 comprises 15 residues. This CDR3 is CASSLIGLSTDTQYF. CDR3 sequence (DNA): TGTGCCAGCAGCTTAATAGGACTTAGCACAGATACGCAGTATTTT.